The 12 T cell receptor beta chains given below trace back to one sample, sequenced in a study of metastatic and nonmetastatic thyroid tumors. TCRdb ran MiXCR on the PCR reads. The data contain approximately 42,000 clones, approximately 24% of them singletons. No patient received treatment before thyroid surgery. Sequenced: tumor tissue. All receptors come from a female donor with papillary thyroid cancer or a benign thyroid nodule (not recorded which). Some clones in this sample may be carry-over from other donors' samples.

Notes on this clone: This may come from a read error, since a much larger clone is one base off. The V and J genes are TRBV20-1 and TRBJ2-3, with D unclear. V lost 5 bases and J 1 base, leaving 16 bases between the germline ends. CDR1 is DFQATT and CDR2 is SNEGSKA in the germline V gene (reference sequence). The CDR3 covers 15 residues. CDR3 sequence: CSAENLTRGTDTQYF. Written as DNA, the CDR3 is TGCAGTGCTGAGAACTTGACACGGGGCACAGATACGCAGTATTTT.

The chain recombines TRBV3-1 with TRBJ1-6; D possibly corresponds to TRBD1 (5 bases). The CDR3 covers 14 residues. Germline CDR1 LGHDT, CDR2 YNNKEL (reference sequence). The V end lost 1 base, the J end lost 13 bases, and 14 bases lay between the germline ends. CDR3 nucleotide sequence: TGTGCCAGCAGCCAAGGCCAGGGTGGGCTTCCCCTCCACTTT. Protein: CASSQGQGGLPLHF. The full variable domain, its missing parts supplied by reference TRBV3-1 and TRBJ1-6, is DTAVSQTPKYLVTQMGNDKSIKCEQNLGHDTMYWYKQDSKKFLKIMFSYNNKELIINETVPNRFSPKSPDKAHLNLHINSLELGDSAVYFCASSQGQGGLPLHFGNGTRLTVT.

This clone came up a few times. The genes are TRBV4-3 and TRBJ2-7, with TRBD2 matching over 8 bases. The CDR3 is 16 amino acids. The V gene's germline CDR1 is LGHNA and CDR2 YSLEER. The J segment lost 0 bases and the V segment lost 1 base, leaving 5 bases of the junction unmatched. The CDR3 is CASSQVLADSSYEQYF. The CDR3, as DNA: TGCGCCAGCAGCCAAGTACTAGCGGACAGCTCCTACGAGCAGTACTTC.

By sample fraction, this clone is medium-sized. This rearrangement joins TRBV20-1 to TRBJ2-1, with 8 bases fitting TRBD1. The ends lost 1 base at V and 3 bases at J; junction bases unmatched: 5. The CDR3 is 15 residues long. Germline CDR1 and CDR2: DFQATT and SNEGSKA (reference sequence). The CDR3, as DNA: TGCAGTGCTAGAGTACAGGGGGAGGACTACAATGAGCAGTTCTTC. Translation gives CSARVQGEDYNEQFF.

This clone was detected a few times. CDR3 in DNA: TGTGCCAGCAGTGATGGACAGGGGGCGGAGACCCAGTACTTC. It yields the protein CASSDGQGAETQYF. The V and J genes are TRBV6-1 and TRBJ2-5; TRBD1 agrees at 11 bases. Per germline, CDR1 MNHNS and CDR2 SASEGT. The CDR3 contains 14 residues. Germline trimming cut 3 bases from V and 5 bases from J; bases unmatched to any gene: 2.

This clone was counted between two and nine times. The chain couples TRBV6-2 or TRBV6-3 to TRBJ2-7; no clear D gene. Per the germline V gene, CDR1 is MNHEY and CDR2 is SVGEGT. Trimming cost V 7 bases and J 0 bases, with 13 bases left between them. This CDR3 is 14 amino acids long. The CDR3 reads CASNQDESSYEQYF. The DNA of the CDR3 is TGTGCCAGCAATCAGGACGAGTCCTCCTACGAGCAGTACTTC.

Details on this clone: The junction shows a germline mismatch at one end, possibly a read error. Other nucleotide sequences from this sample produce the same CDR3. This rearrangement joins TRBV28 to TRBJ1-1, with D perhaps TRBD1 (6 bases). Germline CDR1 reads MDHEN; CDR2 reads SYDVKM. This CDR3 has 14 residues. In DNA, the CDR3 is TGTGCCAGCAGGGGACCAAGGGGGGACACTGAAGCCTTCTTT. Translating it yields CASRGPRGDTEAFF.

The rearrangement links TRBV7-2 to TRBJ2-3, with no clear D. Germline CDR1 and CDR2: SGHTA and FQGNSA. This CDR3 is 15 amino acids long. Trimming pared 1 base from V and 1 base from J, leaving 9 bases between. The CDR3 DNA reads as TGTGCCAGCAGCTTAGGCGCTACCGGCACAGATACGCAGTATTTT. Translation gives CASSLGATGTDTQYF.

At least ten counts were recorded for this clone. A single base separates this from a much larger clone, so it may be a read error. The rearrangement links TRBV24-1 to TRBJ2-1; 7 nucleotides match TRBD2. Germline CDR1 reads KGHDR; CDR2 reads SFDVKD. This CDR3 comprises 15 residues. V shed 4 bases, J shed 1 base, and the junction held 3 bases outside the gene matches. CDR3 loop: CATSEAAGSYNEQFF. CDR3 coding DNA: TGTGCCACCAGTGAGGCAGCGGGATCCTACAATGAGCAGTTCTTC.

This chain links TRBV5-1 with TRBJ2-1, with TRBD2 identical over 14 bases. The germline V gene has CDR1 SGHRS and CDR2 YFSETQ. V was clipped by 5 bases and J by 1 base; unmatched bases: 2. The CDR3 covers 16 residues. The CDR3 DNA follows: TGCGCCAGCAGAAGGACTAGCGGGGGGTCCTACAATGAGCAGTTCTTC. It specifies CASRRTSGGSYNEQFF.

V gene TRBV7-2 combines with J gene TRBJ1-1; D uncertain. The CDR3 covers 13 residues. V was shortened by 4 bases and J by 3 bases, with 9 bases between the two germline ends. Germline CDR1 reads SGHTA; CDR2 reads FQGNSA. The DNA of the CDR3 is TGTGCCAGCAGCTCACACCAAGACACTGAAGCTTTCTTT. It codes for CASSSHQDTEAFF.

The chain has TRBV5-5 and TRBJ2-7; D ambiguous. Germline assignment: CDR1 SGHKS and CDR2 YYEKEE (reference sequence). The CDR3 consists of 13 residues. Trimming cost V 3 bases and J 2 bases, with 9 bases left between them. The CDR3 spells CASSSSSPYEQYV. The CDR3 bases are TGTGCCAGCAGCTCCTCGTCCCCCTACGAGCAGTACGTC.